Listed below are T cell receptor beta chains from one sample, sequenced in a study. TCRdb recomputed calls from the 5' RACE reads with MiXCR, one row per CDR3 protein. In the table there are tens of thousands of distinct CDR3 sequences, just under 30% of which are singletons. The sequenced material came from memory CD4+ T cells sorted from a lymph node. These receptors came from a female donor with breast cancer. Each CDR3 is given with its conserved first and last residue.

j_gene | v_gene | CDR3aa
TRBJ2-7 | TRBV28 | CASSFPGQAGEQYF
TRBJ2-2 | TRBV9 | CASSVEPHPARELFF
TRBJ2-5 | TRBV20-1 | CSARRAQGLETQYF
TRBJ2-5 | TRBV6-2/TRBV6-3 | CASSTTSAFQRTQYF
TRBJ2-2 | TRBV20-1 | CSAGPGRDNTGELFF
TRBJ1-1 | TRBV20-1 | CGAGTGRGNTEAFF
TRBJ2-2 | TRBV20-1 | CSARKRANGELFF
TRBJ1-5 | TRBV12-3/TRBV12-4 | CASSLSSEVQPQHF
TRBJ2-7 | TRBV7-9 | CASSAGEGRVEQYF
TRBJ2-3 | TRBV12-3/TRBV12-4 | CASSAAAYKLNTQYF
TRBJ2-1 | TRBV5-4 | CASSSRSGPYNEQFF
TRBJ1-2 | TRBV7-3 | CASSADGYTNYGYTF
TRBJ1-6 | TRBV6-5 | CASSDRAQYSPLHF
TRBJ1-3 | TRBV6-5 | CASSARTGGSGNTIYF
TRBJ2-7 | TRBV4-1 | CASSQVGRRIYEQYF
TRBJ2-7 | TRBV7-2 | CASRPAGEQYF
TRBJ2-7 | TRBV20-1 | CSARGPYEQYF
TRBJ2-7 | TRBV6-4 | CASSAPSATYEQYF
TRBJ1-2 | TRBV10-3 | CAIRGPGGGYGYTF
TRBJ2-7 | TRBV3-1 | CASSQEAGGPLYEQYF
TRBJ2-2 | TRBV5-1 | CASSFDGRDTGELFF
TRBJ2-6 | TRBV12-3/TRBV12-4 | CASSPLGGTGANVLTF
TRBJ1-2 | TRBV6-1 | CASSVGLANYGYTF
TRBJ2-2 | TRBV5-1 | CASSFGPGELFF
TRBJ2-5 | TRBV11-3 | CASSLGGNQETQYF
TRBJ2-5 | TRBV3-1 | CASSQSGGETQYF
TRBJ1-4 | TRBV20-1 | CSARDWTTTNEKLFF
TRBJ2-7 | TRBV20-1 | CSAVLGQASYEQYF
TRBJ2-1 | TRBV4-1 | CASSPRTSGGSSYNEQFF
TRBJ2-7 | TRBV20-1 | CSARTGGVYEQYF
TRBJ2-1 | TRBV10-3 | CASEAGSGGTYNEQFF
TRBJ2-3 | TRBV5-1 | CASSSSGISLGDTQYF
TRBJ2-1 | TRBV20-1 | CSARDSSGAKQFF
TRBJ2-3 | TRBV2 | CASSERAVSSTDTQYF
TRBJ2-7 | TRBV28 | CASSFLAGYEQYF
TRBJ2-7 | TRBV28 | CASTSGGDYEQYF
TRBJ2-7 | TRBV7-9 | CASSFKSPSFLEQYF
TRBJ1-2 | TRBV4-1 | CASSPRGLDDGYTF
TRBJ1-1 | TRBV7-3 | CASSPGAGANTEAFF
TRBJ2-1 | TRBV20-1 | CSAITGTSGDNEQFF
TRBJ2-1 | TRBV5-1 | CASYAHDGSYNEQFF
TRBJ2-2 | TRBV7-9 | CASSFSNTGELFF
TRBJ2-1 | TRBV4-1 | CASSPSGRSPNEQFF
TRBJ1-6 | TRBV20-1 | CSARQGGSPLHF
TRBJ2-2 | TRBV4-1 | CASSRGRGNTGELFF
TRBJ2-7 | TRBV6-2/TRBV6-3 | CASSNLYEQYF